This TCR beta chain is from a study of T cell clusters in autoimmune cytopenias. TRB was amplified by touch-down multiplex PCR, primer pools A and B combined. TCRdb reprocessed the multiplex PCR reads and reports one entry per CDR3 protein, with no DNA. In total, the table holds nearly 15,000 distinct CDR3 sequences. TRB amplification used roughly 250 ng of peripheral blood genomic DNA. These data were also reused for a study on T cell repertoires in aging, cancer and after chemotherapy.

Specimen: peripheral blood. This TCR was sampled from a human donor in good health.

The chain's CDR3 is CASSLSSGRPYEQYF. The V call is TRBV28, the J call TRBJ2-7. The CDR3 is 15 amino acids. Germline assignment: CDR1 MDHEN and CDR2 SYDVKM.